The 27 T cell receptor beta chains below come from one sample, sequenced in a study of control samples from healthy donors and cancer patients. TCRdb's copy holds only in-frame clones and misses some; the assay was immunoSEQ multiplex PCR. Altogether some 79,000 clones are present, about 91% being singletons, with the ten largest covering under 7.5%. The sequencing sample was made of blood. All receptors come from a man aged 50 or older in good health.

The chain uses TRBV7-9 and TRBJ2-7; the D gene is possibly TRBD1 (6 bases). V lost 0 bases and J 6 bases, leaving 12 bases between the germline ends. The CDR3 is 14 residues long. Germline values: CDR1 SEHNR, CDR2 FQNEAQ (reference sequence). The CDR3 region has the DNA TGTGCCAGCAGCTTAGCGGGACAACTCGGCGAGCAGTACTTC. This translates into CASSLAGQLGEQYF.

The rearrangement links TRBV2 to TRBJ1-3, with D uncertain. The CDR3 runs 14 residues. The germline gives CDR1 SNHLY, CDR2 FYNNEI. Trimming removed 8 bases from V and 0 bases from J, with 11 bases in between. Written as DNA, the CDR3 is TGTGCCAGCTATGAGGCGTCCTCTGGAAACACCATATATTTT. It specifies CASYEASSGNTIYF.

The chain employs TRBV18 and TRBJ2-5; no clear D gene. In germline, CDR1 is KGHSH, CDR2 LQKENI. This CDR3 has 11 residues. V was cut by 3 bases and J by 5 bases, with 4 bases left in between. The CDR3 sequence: CASSPTETQYF. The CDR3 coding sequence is TGTGCCAGCTCACCTACGGAGACCCAGTACTTC.

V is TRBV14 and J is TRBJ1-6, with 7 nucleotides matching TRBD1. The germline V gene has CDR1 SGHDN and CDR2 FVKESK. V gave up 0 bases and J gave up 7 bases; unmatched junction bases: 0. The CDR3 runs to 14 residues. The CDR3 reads CASSQETGNSPLHF. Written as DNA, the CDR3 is TGTGCCAGCAGCCAAGAGACAGGGAATTCACCCCTCCACTTT.

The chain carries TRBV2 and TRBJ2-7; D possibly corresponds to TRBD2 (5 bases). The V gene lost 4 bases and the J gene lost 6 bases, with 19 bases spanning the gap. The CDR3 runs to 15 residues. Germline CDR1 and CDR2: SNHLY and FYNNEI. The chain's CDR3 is CASSGTGRLTSEQYF. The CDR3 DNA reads TGTGCCAGCAGTGGGACGGGAAGGCTCACGAGCGAGCAGTACTTC.

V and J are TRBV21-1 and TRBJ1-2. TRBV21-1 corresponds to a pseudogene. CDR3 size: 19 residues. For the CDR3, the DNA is TGTGCCAGCAGCAAAGATGTTGCGTTGCGGGCCCTCCTTAACTATGGCTACACCTTC. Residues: CASSKDVALRALLNYGYTF.

CDR3 DNA: TGTGCCTGGAGTCCCCAGTCGGGTTCACCCCTCCACTTT. It specifies CAWSPQSGSPLHF. This chain joins TRBV30 and TRBJ1-6; no clear D. Germline V gives CDR1 GTSNPN, CDR2 SVGIG (reference sequence). The CDR3 runs 13 residues. Trimming removed 2 bases from V and 9 bases from J, with 11 bases in between.

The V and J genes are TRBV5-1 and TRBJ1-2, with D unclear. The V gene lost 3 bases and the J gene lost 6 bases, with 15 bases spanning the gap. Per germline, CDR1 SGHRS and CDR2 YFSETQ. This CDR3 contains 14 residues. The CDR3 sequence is CASSSLGRGNGYTF. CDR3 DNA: TGCGCCAGCAGCTCCCTAGGACGAGGGAATGGCTACACCTTC.

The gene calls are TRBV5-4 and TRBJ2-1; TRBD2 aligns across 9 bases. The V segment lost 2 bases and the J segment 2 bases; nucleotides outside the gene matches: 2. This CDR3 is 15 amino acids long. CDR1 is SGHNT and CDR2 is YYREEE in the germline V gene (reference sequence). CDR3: CASSFSGGAYNEQFF. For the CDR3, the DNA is TGTGCCAGCAGCTTTAGCGGGGGTGCCTACAATGAGCAGTTCTTC.

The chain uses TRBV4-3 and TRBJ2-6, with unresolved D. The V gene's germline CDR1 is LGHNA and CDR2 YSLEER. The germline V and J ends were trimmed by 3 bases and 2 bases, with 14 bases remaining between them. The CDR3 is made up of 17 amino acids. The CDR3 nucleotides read TGCGCCAGCAGCCAGATCTCTAGGAGCACTGGGGCCAACGTCCTGACTTTC. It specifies CASSQISRSTGANVLTF.

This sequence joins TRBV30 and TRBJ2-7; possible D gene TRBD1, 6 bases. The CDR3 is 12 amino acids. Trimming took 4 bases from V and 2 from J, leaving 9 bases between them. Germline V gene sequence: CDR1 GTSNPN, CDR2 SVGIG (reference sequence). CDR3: CAWIEGAYEQYF. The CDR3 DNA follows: TGTGCCTGGATCGAGGGGGCCTACGAGCAGTACTTC. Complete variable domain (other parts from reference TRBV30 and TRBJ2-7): SQTIHQWPATLVQPVGSPLSLECTVEGTSNPNLYWYRQAAGRGLQLLFYSVGIGQISSEVPQNLSASRPQDRQFILSSKKLLLSDSGFYLCAWIEGAYEQYFGPGTRLTVT.

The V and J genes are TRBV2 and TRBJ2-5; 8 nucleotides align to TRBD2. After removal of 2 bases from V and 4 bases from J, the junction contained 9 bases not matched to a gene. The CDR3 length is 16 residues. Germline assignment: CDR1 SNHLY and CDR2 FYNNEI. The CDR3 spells CASSERGSGVGETQYF. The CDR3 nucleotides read TGTGCCAGCAGTGAACGGGGTAGCGGGGTGGGAGAGACCCAGTACTTC.

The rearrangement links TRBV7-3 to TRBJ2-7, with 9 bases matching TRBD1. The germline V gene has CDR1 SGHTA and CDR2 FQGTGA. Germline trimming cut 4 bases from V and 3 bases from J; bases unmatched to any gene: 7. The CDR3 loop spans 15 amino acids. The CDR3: CASSSAADRGYEQYF. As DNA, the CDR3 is TGTGCCAGCAGCTCCGCCGCGGACAGGGGCTACGAGCAGTACTTC. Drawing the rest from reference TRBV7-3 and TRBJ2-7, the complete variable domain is GAGVSQTPSNKVTEKGKYVELRCDPISGHTALYWYRQSLGQGPEFLIYFQGTGAADDSGLPNDRFFAVRPEGSVSTLKIQRTERGDSAVYLCASSSAADRGYEQYFGPGTRLTVT.

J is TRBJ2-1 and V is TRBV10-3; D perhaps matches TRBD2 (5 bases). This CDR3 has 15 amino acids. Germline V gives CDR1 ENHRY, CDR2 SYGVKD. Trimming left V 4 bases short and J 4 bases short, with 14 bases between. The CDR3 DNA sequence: TGTGCCATCAGTGGGTCGAGGGTTAGTTACAATGAGCAGTTCTTC. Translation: CAISGSRVSYNEQFF.

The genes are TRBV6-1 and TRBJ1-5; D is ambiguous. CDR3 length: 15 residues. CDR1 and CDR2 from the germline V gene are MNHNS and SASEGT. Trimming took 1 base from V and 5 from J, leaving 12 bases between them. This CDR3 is CASSEVGMVDQPQHF. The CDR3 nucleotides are TGTGCCAGCAGTGAAGTGGGGATGGTTGATCAGCCCCAGCATTTT.

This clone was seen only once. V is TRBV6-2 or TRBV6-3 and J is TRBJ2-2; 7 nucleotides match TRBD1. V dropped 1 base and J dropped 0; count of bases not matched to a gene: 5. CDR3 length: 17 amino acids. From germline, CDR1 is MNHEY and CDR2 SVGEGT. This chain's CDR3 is CASSYLTGTANTGELFF. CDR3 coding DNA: TGTGCCAGCAGTTACTTAACCGGGACAGCGAACACCGGGGAGCTGTTTTTT.

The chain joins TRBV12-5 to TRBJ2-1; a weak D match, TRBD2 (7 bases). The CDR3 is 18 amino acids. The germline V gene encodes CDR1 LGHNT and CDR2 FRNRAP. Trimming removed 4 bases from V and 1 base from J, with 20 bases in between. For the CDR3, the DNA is TGTGCTAGTGGTTCACCCACGCGGGGGCCCAGTTCCTACAATGAGCAGTTCTTC. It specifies CASGSPTRGPSSYNEQFF. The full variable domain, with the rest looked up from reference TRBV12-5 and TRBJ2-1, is DARVTQTPRHKVTEMGQEVTMRCQPILGHNTVFWYRQTMMQGLELLAYFRNRAPLDDSGMPKDRFSAEMPDATLATLKIQPSEPRDSAVYFCASGSPTRGPSSYNEQFFGPGTRLTVL.

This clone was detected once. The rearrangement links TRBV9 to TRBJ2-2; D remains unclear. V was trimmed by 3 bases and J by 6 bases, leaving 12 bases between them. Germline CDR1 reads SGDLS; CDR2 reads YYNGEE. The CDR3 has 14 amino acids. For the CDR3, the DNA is TGTGCCAGCAGCGCTAATAAAATCGCCGGGGAGCTGTTTTTT. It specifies CASSANKIAGELFF.

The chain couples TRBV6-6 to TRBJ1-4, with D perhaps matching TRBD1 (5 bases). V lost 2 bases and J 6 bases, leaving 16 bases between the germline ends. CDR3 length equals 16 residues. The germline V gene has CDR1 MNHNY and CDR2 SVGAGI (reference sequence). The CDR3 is CASSYGFGGNYEKLFF. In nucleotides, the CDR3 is TGTGCCAGCAGTTACGGGTTTGGGGGAAATTATGAAAAACTGTTTTTT.

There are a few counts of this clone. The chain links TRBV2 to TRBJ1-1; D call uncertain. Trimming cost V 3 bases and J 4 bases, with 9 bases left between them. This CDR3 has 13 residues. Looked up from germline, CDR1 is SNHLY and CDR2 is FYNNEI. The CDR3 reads CASSDWGSTEAFF. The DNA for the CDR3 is TGTGCCAGCAGTGATTGGGGAAGCACTGAAGCTTTCTTT.

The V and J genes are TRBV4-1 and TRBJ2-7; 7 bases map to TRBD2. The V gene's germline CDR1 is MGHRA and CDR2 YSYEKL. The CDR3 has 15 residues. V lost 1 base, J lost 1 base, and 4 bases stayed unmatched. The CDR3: CASSQGSGDSYEQYF. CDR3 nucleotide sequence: TGCGCCAGCAGCCAAGGCAGCGGGGATTCCTACGAGCAGTACTTC.

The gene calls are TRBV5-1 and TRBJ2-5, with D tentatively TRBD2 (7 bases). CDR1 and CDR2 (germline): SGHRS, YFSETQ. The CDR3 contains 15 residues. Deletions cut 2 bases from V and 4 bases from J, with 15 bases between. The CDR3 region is CASSLRGGGGETQYF. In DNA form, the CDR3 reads TGCGCCAGCAGCTTACGGGGAGGGGGAGGAGAGACCCAGTACTTC. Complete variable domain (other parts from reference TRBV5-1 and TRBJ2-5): KAGVTQTPRYLIKTRGQQVTLSCSPISGHRSVSWYQQTPGQGLQFLFEYFSETQRNKGNFPGRFSGRQFSNSRSEMNVSTLELGDSALYLCASSLRGGGGETQYFGPGTRLLVL.

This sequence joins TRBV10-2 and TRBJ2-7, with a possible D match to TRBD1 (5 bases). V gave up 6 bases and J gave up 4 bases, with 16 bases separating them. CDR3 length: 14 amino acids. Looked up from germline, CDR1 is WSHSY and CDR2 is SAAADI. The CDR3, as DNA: TGCGCCAGCAGCGAAACTACAGGCAGTTACGAGCAGTACTTC. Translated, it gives CASSETTGSYEQYF.

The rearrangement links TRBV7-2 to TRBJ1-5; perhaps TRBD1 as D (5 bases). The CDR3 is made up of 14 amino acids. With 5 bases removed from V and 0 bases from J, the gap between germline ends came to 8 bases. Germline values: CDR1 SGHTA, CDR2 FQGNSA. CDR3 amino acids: CASSPDSSNQPQHF. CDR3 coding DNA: TGTGCCAGCAGCCCTGACAGTAGCAATCAGCCCCAGCATTTT.

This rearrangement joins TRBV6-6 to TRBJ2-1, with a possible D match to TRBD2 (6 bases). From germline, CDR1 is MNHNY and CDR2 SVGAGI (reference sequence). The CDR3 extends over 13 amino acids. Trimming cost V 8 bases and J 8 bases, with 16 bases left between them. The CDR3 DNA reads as TGTGCCAGCGGACGGGGGTCGAGGTATGAGCAGTTCTTC. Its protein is CASGRGSRYEQFF.

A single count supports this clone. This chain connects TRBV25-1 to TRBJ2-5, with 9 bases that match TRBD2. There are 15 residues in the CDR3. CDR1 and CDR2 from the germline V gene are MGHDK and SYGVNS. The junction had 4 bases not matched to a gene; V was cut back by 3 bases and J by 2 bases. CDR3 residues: CASSDAGGVQETQYF. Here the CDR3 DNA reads TGTGCCAGCAGTGACGCGGGGGGGGTACAAGAGACCCAGTACTTC.

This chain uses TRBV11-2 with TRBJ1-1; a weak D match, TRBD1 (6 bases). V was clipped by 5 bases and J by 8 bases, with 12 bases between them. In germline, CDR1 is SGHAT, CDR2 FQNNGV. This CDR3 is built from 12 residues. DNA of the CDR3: TGTGCCAGCAGCCACCCAACAGGGGAAGCTTTCTTT. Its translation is CASSHPTGEAFF.